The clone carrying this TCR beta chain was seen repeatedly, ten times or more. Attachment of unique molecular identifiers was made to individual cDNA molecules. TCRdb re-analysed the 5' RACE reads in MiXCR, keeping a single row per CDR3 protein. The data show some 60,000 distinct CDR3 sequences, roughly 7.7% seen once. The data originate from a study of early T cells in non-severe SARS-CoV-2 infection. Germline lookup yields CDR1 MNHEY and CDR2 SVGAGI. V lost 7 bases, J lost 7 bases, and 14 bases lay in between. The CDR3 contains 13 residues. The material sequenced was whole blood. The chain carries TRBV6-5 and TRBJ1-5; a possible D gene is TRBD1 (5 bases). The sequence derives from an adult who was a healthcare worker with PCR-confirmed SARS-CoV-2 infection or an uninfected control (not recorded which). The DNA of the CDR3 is TGTGCCAGCACCCCCGACGGGGGACAGCCCCAGCATTTT. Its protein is CASTPDGGQPQHF.